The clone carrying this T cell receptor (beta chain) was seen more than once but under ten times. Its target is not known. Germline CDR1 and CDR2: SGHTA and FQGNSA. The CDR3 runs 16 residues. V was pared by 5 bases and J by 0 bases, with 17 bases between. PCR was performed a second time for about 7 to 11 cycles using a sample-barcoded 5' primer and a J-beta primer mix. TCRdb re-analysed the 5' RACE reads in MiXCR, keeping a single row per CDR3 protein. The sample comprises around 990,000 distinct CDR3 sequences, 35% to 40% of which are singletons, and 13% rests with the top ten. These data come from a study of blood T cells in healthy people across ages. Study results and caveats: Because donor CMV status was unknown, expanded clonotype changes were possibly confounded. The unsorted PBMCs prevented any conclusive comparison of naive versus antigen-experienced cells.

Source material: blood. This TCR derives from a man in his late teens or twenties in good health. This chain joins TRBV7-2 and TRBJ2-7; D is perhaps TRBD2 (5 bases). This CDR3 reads CASSPRTLQSSYEQYF. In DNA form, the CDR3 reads TGTGCCAGCAGCCCCAGGACTTTGCAAAGCTCCTACGAGCAGTACTTC. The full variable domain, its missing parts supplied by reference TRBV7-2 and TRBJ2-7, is GAGVSQSPSNKVTEKGKDVELRCDPISGHTALYWYRQSLGQGLEFLIYFQGNSAPDKSGLPSDRFSAERTGGSVSTLTIQRTQQEDSAVYLCASSPRTLQSSYEQYFGPGTRLTVT.